Each of the 19 T cell receptor beta chains below was sequenced from the same sample in a study of CD8 T cells in Susac syndrome. With random hexamers, 0.5 to 1 ug RNA was reverse transcribed. TCRdb independently ran MiXCR on the immunoSEQ multiplex PCR reads; one entry per CDR3 protein. Of roughly 180,000 distinct CDR3 sequences listed, roughly 94% were seen once; the top ten hold approximately 0.1%. The sequenced material came from CD4+ T cells from PBMCs. These TCRs come from a human donor in good health.

The chain employs TRBV28 and TRBJ1-2; maybe TRBD1 (5 bases). CDR1 and CDR2 (germline): MDHEN, SYDVKM. The V end lost 5 bases, the J end lost 2 bases, and 15 bases lay between the germline ends. The CDR3 runs to 15 residues. The CDR3 region is CASSLLAPGNYGYTF. DNA of the CDR3: TGTGCCAGCAGTCTCCTCGCGCCAGGGAACTATGGCTACACCTTC.

The chain recombines TRBV29-1 with TRBJ2-3; weak D call: TRBD1 (6 bases). This CDR3 is 12 amino acids long. The germline gives CDR1 SQVTM, CDR2 ANQGSEA. Trimming pared 4 bases from V and 5 bases from J, leaving 10 bases between. CDR3 DNA: TGCAGCGTTGGAATAGGGGGAGATACGCAGTATTTT. This gives the protein CSVGIGGDTQYF.

The chain uses TRBV2 and TRBJ2-1, with D perhaps TRBD1 (6 bases). V was pared by 2 bases and J by 6 bases, with 14 bases between. The germline CDR1 and CDR2 sequences are SNHLY and FYNNEI. The CDR3 runs to 15 residues. The CDR3 DNA sequence: TGTGCCAGCAGTGAAAAGGACAGAGCAATCAATGAGCAGTTCTTC. Residues: CASSEKDRAINEQFF.

The chain couples TRBV3-1 to TRBJ2-3; TRBD2 matches at 8 bases. V lost 7 bases, J lost 4 bases, and 4 bases stayed unmatched. CDR3 length equals 13 residues. CDR1 and CDR2 from the germline V gene are LGHDT and YNNKEL (reference sequence). The CDR3 here is CASKASGSDTQYF. The CDR3 DNA follows: TGTGCCAGCAAAGCTAGCGGGTCAGATACGCAGTATTTT.

The rearrangement links TRBV3-1 to TRBJ1-4; 7 bases fit TRBD1. Germline trimming cut 2 bases from V and 6 bases from J; bases unmatched to any gene: 3. Germline loops: CDR1 LGHDT, CDR2 YNNKEL (reference sequence). This CDR3 spans 14 amino acids. The CDR3, as DNA: TGTGCCAGCAGCCAAAGGGGGCGCGATGAAAAACTGTTTTTT. Its translation is CASSQRGRDEKLFF.

In its sample, this clonotype was seen once. The chain links TRBV3-1 to TRBJ2-1; D unresolved. The germline CDR1 and CDR2 sequences are LGHDT and YNNKEL (reference sequence). The ends were cut back, 0 bases at V and 9 bases at J, with 6 bases in the middle. This CDR3 has 12 residues. The CDR3 reads CASSQDLSEQFF. The CDR3 bases are TGTGCCAGCAGCCAAGATCTGAGTGAGCAGTTCTTC.

This clonotype was seen just once. The chain couples TRBV30 to TRBJ2-7, with D perhaps TRBD2 (6 bases). Germline loops: CDR1 GTSNPN, CDR2 SVGIG (reference sequence). Trimming cost V 6 bases and J 3 bases, with 18 bases left between them. There are 14 residues in the CDR3. CDR3 in amino acids: CACHKRGGFYEQYF. The CDR3 region has the DNA TGTGCCTGCCATAAGCGCGGAGGGTTCTACGAGCAGTACTTC.

This sequence joins TRBV27 and TRBJ2-5; D not resolved. This CDR3 region has 13 residues. Germline loops: CDR1 MNHEY, CDR2 SMNVEV (reference sequence). The V end was cut by 6 bases, the J end by 2 bases, with 10 bases between. CDR3 sequence (DNA): TGTGCCAGCAGGGGTAATAGGCAAGAGACCCAGTACTTC. As protein: CASRGNRQETQYF.

This clonotype was seen a handful of times. V usage is TRBV20-1 and J usage is TRBJ2-7; D possibly corresponds to TRBD2 (7 bases). The ends were cut back, 5 bases at V and 6 bases at J, with 11 bases in the middle. This CDR3 spans 11 amino acids. The germline CDR1 and CDR2 sequences are DFQATT and SNEGSKA (reference sequence). CDR3 nucleotide sequence: TGCAGTGCTTCGAGGGGGGGCGAGCAGTACTTC. This sequence encodes CSASRGGEQYF.

The V call is TRBV20-1, the J call TRBJ2-1; 11 bases line up with TRBD2. Germline trimming cut 3 bases from V and 7 bases from J; bases unmatched to any gene: 8. This CDR3 has 15 amino acids. In germline, CDR1 is DFQATT, CDR2 SNEGSKA (reference sequence). The CDR3 nucleotides are TGCAGTGCTAGGGCACTAGCGGGAGCCACAAATGAGCAGTTCTTC. Encoded protein: CSARALAGATNEQFF.

The genes are TRBV9 and TRBJ1-1, with 8 bases aligning to TRBD1. The germline gives CDR1 SGDLS, CDR2 YYNGEE. The CDR3 has 14 amino acids. V shed 0 bases and J 4 bases; nucleotides not matched to a gene: 2. The CDR3 DNA is TGTGCCAGCAGCGTAGTACAGGGGGGCACTGAAGCTTTCTTT. It codes for CASSVVQGGTEAFF.

V and J are TRBV4-1 and TRBJ1-5; TRBD1 aligns across 7 bases. The CDR3 totals 15 residues. Germline lookup yields CDR1 MGHRA and CDR2 YSYEKL. The V gene end was trimmed by 0 bases and the J gene end by 7 bases; junction bases not matched to a gene: 6. This CDR3 reads CASSQEGKQGQPQHF. CDR3 DNA: TGCGCCAGCAGCCAAGAAGGAAAACAGGGGCAGCCCCAGCATTTT.

In the case of this clonotype: At one of its ends the junction is not consistent with the germline gene, which may arise from a read error. The chain joins TRBV7-7 to TRBJ2-1; D remains ambiguous. The CDR3 loop spans 16 amino acids. Germline lookup yields CDR1 SSHAT and CDR2 FNYEAQ (reference sequence). CDR3 in DNA: TGTGCTAGCAGCTTAGGCCCCGTCCCTTCCTACAATGAGCAGTTCTTC. As protein: CASSLGPVPSYNEQFF.

This clonotype was detected only a few times. The rearrangement joins TRBV29-1 to TRBJ2-7; D is uncertain. The V end was cut by 4 bases, the J end by 6 bases, with 13 bases between. CDR1 SQVTM and CDR2 ANQGSEA come from the germline V gene. This CDR3 region has 12 residues. CDR3 coding DNA: TGCAGCGTTGGAGTTGCGTCTGTCGAGCAGTACTTC. It yields the protein CSVGVASVEQYF.

The rearrangement uses TRBV6-5 and TRBJ2-7, with unresolved D. V was shortened by 9 bases and J by 6 bases, with 12 bases between the two germline ends. The CDR3 extends over 11 amino acids. Germline V CDR1 and CDR2: MNHEY, SVGAGI. In nucleotides, the CDR3 is TGTGCCAGTGGCACCGGTATCGAGCAGTACTTC. Its protein product is CASGTGIEQYF.

CDR3 DNA: TGTGCCAGCAGTTTAGAACTAGCGGGCTTCAATGAGCAGTTCTTC. This codes for CASSLELAGFNEQFF. The chain has TRBV12-3 or TRBV12-4 and TRBJ2-1; TRBD2 matches at 9 bases. This CDR3 is 15 amino acids long. Unmatched junction bases numbered 4, after V lost 1 base and J lost 6 bases.

Only one count was recorded for this clonotype. The V call is TRBV29-1, the J call TRBJ1-1, with 8 bases identical to TRBD1. Germline V gene data show CDR1 as SQVTM and CDR2 as ANQGSEA. This CDR3 contains 15 residues. Trimming cost V 4 bases and J 4 bases; bases outside gene matches: 11. The CDR3 spells CSVASSGGRITEAFF. The CDR3 DNA reads TGCAGCGTTGCGTCCTCAGGGGGCCGGATCACTGAAGCTTTCTTT. Complete variable domain (other parts from reference TRBV29-1 and TRBJ1-1): SAVISQKPSRDICQRGTSLTIQCQVDSQVTMMFWYRQQPGQSLTLIATANQGSEATYESGFVIDKFPISRPNLTFSTLTVSNMSPEDSSIYLCSVASSGGRITEAFFGQGTRLTVV.

The DNA of the CDR3 is TGTGCCACCAGCAGAGGTCCCGGGACAGGTTCCTACGAGCAGTACTTC. Protein sequence: CATSRGPGTGSYEQYF. The chain is built from TRBV15 and TRBJ2-7; TRBD1 aligns across 8 bases. CDR3 size: 16 residues. Germline V gene lookup returns CDR1 LNHNV and CDR2 YYDKDF (reference sequence). Losses at the gene ends were 1 base for V and 1 base for J; bases not matched to a gene: 6.

The chain couples TRBV5-6 to TRBJ1-2, with a possible D match to TRBD1 (5 bases). The CDR3 is made up of 14 amino acids. CDR1 is SGHDT, CDR2 YYEEEE, per germline. Trimming removed 0 bases from V and 6 bases from J, with 12 bases in between. DNA for the CDR3: TGTGCCAGCAGCTTGGTGTGGCAGGGTGATGGCTACACCTTC. Translating gives CASSLVWQGDGYTF.